Listed below are T cell receptor beta chains from one sample, sequenced in a study of T cell changes during pregnancy in multiple sclerosis. This table comes from immunoSEQ multiplex PCR, and its TCRdb copy is limited to in-frame clones, with some not included. Among roughly 89,000 clones, around 93% were seen once, and the ten largest hold 2% to 2.5%. The source was peripheral blood, collected in the third trimester of pregnancy. These receptors all stem from a female donor with multiple sclerosis, enrolled in a pregnancy study. Each CDR3 is given with its conserved first and last residue. A D gene is named only where the DNA matches it firmly. Not every row has a clone size; where given, it reads once, few, many or a size class.

d_gene,j_gene,abundance,v_gene,CDR3aa,CDR3nt
-,TRBJ2-1,once,TRBV6-1,CASSEFKQGPYHEQFF,TGTGCCAGCAGTGAGTTTAAACAGGGACCCTACCATGAGCAGTTCTTC
TRBD1,TRBJ1-2,-,TRBV28,CASSSLTGVGGYTF,TGTGCCAGCAGTTCTTTGACAGGGGTAGGCGGCTACACCTTC
TRBD2,TRBJ2-1,-,TRBV5-6,CASSEPGLVVVEQFF,TGTGCCAGCAGCGAACCGGGACTAGTCGTCGTTGAGCAGTTCTTC
-,TRBJ2-7,-,TRBV7-8,CASSLRGSYEQYF,TGTGCCAGCAGTCTTAGGGGTTCCTACGAGCAGTACTTC
TRBD2,TRBJ2-7,-,TRBV28,CASSLLMGLAGAEQYF,TGTGCCAGCAGTTTATTAATGGGACTAGCGGGAGCCGAGCAGTACTTC
TRBD1,TRBJ2-2,-,TRBV29-1,CSADRGPNTGELFF,TGCAGCGCCGACAGGGGTCCGAACACCGGGGAGCTGTTTTTT
TRBD1,TRBJ1-2,-,TRBV30,CAWSERRTGQGYTF,TGTGCCTGGAGTGAACGTCGGACAGGGCAGGGCTACACCTTC
TRBD2,TRBJ2-3,-,TRBV6-6,CASSYSLSGNWDTQYF,TGTGCCAGCAGTTACTCGTTAAGCGGGAACTGGGATACGCAGTATTTT
-,TRBJ1-3,-,TRBV5-6,CASSLVGQGPDTIYF,TGTGCCAGCAGCTTGGTAGGACAAGGGCCGGACACCATATATTTT
TRBD2,TRBJ2-1,-,TRBV5-1,CASSWTSDIRFF,TGCGCCAGCAGCTGGACTAGCGATATACGGTTCTTC
TRBD2,TRBJ2-7,many,TRBV5-6,CASSLGGGYEQYF,TGTGCCAGCAGCCTCGGGGGGGGGTACGAGCAGTACTTC
TRBD2,TRBJ2-2,once,TRBV5-4,CASSPTPAGARSGELFF,TGTGCCAGCAGTCCGACGCCCGCGGGAGCCCGAAGTGGGGAGCTGTTTTTT
TRBD1,TRBJ2-5,-,TRBV5-1,CASSATPGQGKETQYF,TGCGCCAGCAGCGCCACGCCGGGACAGGGGAAAGAGACCCAGTACTTC
-,TRBJ2-2,-,TRBV9,CASSVVLRNGELFF,TGTGCCAGCAGCGTAGTTCTGCGAAACGGGGAGCTGTTTTTT
-,TRBJ1-1,-,TRBV30,CAWSALGGGRTEAFF,TGTGCCTGGAGTGCGCTCGGGGGAGGTCGAACTGAAGCTTTCTTT
TRBD2,TRBJ2-1,-,TRBV7-2,CASSLASGRASYNEQFF,TGTGCCAGCAGCTTAGCTAGCGGGAGGGCCTCCTACAATGAGCAGTTCTTC
-,TRBJ1-1,-,TRBV5-6,CASSLQVRKNTEAFF,TGTGCCAGCAGCTTACAGGTGAGGAAGAACACTGAAGCTTTCTTT
TRBD2,TRBJ2-5,-,TRBV2,CASSEIAGAQETQYF,TGTGCCAGCAGTGAAATAGCGGGGGCCCAAGAGACCCAGTACTTC
-,TRBJ1-5,-,TRBV28,CASSPPGFSNQPQHF,TGTGCCAGCAGTCCTCCAGGCTTTAGCAATCAGCCCCAGCATTTT
-,TRBJ1-4,-,TRBV7-9,CASSPVGAGRSNEKLFF,TGTGCCAGCAGCCCCGTAGGGGCGGGGAGATCGAATGAAAAACTGTTTTTT
TRBD2,TRBJ2-1,-,TRBV27,CASTSGSLGSDNEQFF,TGTGCCAGTACTAGCGGGAGCCTTGGATCTGACAATGAGCAGTTCTTC
-,TRBJ1-3,once,TRBV6-1,CAGIIQGITGNTIYF,TGTGCCGGCATAATCCAGGGTATTACGGGAAACACCATATATTTT
TRBD2,TRBJ2-7,-,TRBV27,CASSSGTSGKAIGEQYF,TGTGCCAGCAGTTCAGGGACTAGCGGGAAGGCAATTGGCGAGCAGTACTTC
TRBD2,TRBJ2-2,-,TRBV27,CASSLGAGVVGELFF,TGTGCCAGCAGTTTAGGAGCGGGAGTAGTCGGGGAGCTGTTTTTT
TRBD2,TRBJ2-3,once,TRBV7-3,CASSQREGTDTQYF,TGTGCCAGCAGCCAGCGGGAGGGCACAGATACGCAGTATTTT
-,TRBJ2-7,-,TRBV5-8,CASSLFRNEQYF,TGTGCCAGCAGCTTGTTCAGGAACGAGCAGTACTTC
-,TRBJ1-1,-,TRBV6-6,CASSLSTEAFF,TGTGCCAGCAGTTTATCGACAGAAGCTTTCTTT
-,TRBJ2-7,-,TRBV4-1,CASSHPGSYEQYF,TGCGCCAGCAGCCATCCAGGCTCCTACGAGCAGTACTTC
-,TRBJ2-1,-,TRBV4-3,CASSQDFPPTTSYNEQFF,TGCGCCAGCAGCCAAGATTTCCCCCCAACGACTAGCTACAATGAGCAGTTCTTC
TRBD1,TRBJ2-2,-,TRBV9,CASSVEGARELFF,TGTGCCAGCAGCGTAGAGGGGGCTAGGGAGCTGTTTTTT
-,TRBJ2-7,-,TRBV12-5,CASARDIGEQYF,TGTGCTAGTGCCCGGGATATCGGGGAGCAGTACTTC
TRBD1,TRBJ2-7,-,TRBV19,CASSIGQGGEQYF,TGTGCCAGTAGTATTGGACAGGGCGGCGAGCAGTACTTC
-,TRBJ2-3,once,TRBV11-2,CASSSPGVEAQYF,TGTGCCAGCAGCTCCCCTGGGGTGGAGGCGCAGTATTTT
TRBD1,TRBJ2-7,-,TRBV4-1,CASSHRQGARSYEQYF,TGCGCCAGCAGCCACAGACAGGGGGCAAGGTCCTACGAGCAGTACTTC
-,TRBJ2-1,-,TRBV27,CASRLSASTQGQFF,TGTGCCAGCAGACTATCGGCTAGCACACAGGGGCAGTTCTTC
TRBD2,TRBJ2-7,-,TRBV15,CATEGLAGNEQYF,TGTGCCACCGAGGGACTAGCGGGGAACGAGCAGTACTTC
-,TRBJ1-4,-,TRBV19,CASSIQGTNEKLFF,TGTGCCAGTAGTATACAGGGCACTAATGAAAAACTGTTTTTT
TRBD2,TRBJ2-1,-,TRBV7-6,CASSSGTSGSYNEQFF,TGTGCCAGCAGCTCCGGGACTAGCGGGTCTTACAATGAGCAGTTCTTC
TRBD1,TRBJ2-4,-,TRBV30,CAWSPDRVNIQYF,TGTGCCTGGAGTCCCGACAGGGTGAACATTCAGTACTTC
-,TRBJ2-1,-,TRBV6-1,CASSDSIEQFF,TGTGCCAGCAGTGATAGTATCGAGCAGTTCTTC
TRBD2,TRBJ2-5,-,TRBV9,CASSVASGRETQYF,TGTGCCAGCAGCGTAGCTAGCGGGAGGGAGACCCAGTACTTC
-,TRBJ2-3,-,TRBV5-4,CASSLLSSKWGRLTDTQYF,TGTGCCAGCAGCTTGTTGAGTTCGAAGTGGGGGCGTCTAACAGATACGCAGTATTTT
-,TRBJ2-7,-,TRBV5-1,CASSLGVTVRNEQYF,TGCGCCAGCAGCTTGGGTGTTACAGTTCGCAACGAGCAGTACTTC
-,TRBJ1-5,-,TRBV21-1,CASSKNRDSGNQPQHF,TGTGCCAGCAGCAAAAACCGGGACAGTGGCAATCAGCCCCAGCATTTT
-,TRBJ2-6,-,TRBV5-1,CASSSQTVTTFSGANVLTF,TGCGCCAGCAGCTCCCAGACCGTGACTACGTTCTCTGGGGCCAACGTCCTGACTTTC
TRBD2,TRBJ2-1,-,TRBV14,CASSQVTPAGAGEQFF,TGTGCCAGCAGCCAAGTTACCCCAGCGGGAGCAGGAGAGCAGTTCTTC
-,TRBJ2-7,-,TRBV28,CASSSTGFGRWRLSEQYF,TGTGCCAGCAGTTCTACCGGTTTTGGCAGGTGGCGTTTGAGCGAGCAGTACTTC
TRBD2,TRBJ2-7,many,TRBV4-1,CASSLKTSGSYEQYF,TGCGCCAGCAGCTTGAAGACTAGCGGGTCCTACGAGCAGTACTTC
TRBD2,TRBJ2-3,-,TRBV7-3,CASSLKLAGGPSLVTQYF,TGTGCCAGCAGCTTAAAGCTAGCGGGAGGTCCCTCGTTGGTCACGCAGTATTTT
-,TRBJ1-2,-,TRBV18,CASSRSRINYGYTF,TGTGCCAGCTCACGGTCCAGAATCAACTATGGCTACACCTTC
TRBD2,TRBJ2-7,-,TRBV5-1,CASSPQAGISYEQYF,TGCGCCAGCAGCCCCCAAGCGGGAATCTCCTACGAGCAGTACTTC
-,TRBJ1-3,-,TRBV10-2,CASSEGGSGNTIYF,TGCGCCAGCAGTGAGGGAGGGTCTGGAAACACCATATATTTT
TRBD1,TRBJ2-3,-,TRBV6-1,CASSANRGRTDTQYF,TGTGCCAGCAGTGCAAACAGGGGGCGCACAGATACGCAGTATTTT
TRBD2,TRBJ2-5,-,TRBV14,CASSQDLSGTNKYQETQYF,TGTGCCAGCAGCCAAGATCTTAGTGGGACTAACAAGTACCAAGAGACCCAGTACTTC
-,TRBJ1-5,-,TRBV5-8,CASSLGDGGDQPQHF,TGTGCCAGCAGCTTGGGGGACGGCGGGGACCAGCCCCAGCATTTT
-,TRBJ2-3,-,TRBV7-7,CASSSGLGDTDTQYF,TGTGCTAGCAGCTCGGGACTTGGCGACACAGATACGCAGTATTTT
-,TRBJ1-5,-,TRBV11-2,CASSAAGNSNQPQHF,TGTGCCAGCAGCGCCGCGGGGAATAGCAATCAGCCCCAGCATTTT
TRBD2,TRBJ2-1,-,TRBV7-9,CASSTTSDPYNEQFF,TGTGCCAGCAGCACTACTAGCGACCCCTACAATGAGCAGTTCTTC
TRBD1,TRBJ1-2,once,TRBV7-9,CASSVGQGYGYTF,TGTGCCAGCAGCGTGGGACAGGGCTATGGCTACACCTTC
TRBD2,TRBJ2-7,-,TRBV27,CASSLSGERERGQYF,TGTGCCAGCAGTTTATCGGGTGAGCGGGAGAGGGGGCAGTACTTC